This T cell receptor beta chain comes out of a study of T cells after yellow fever vaccination. Germline V gives CDR1 KGHSH, CDR2 LQKENI. The CDR3 contains 14 residues. Trimming at V came to 8 bases and at J to 5 bases, leaving 12 bases not matched to a gene. Broader study findings: Post-booster reappearance was seen for most primary-vaccination clones (just under 97% CD4, 85% to 90% CD8). When the response was secondary, it was weaker but reached its peak faster, day 5 versus 15.

This clonotype was counted many times. A 5'RACE template-switching step, the method used to make TCR cDNA, added a universal primer site and UMIs. TCRdb reprocessed the 5' RACE reads with MiXCR, giving one entry per CDR3 protein. The table includes about 26,000 distinct CDR3 sequences, approximately 4.5% detected once. The sample in question was PBMCs, either bulk or a sorted T-cell subset (CD4+, CD8+, memory, or dextramer-sorted; not recorded which), obtained on the day of the yellow fever booster vaccination. The sequence derives from a young man who received the YFV17D yellow fever vaccine. The V gene is TRBV18, the J gene TRBJ2-7; 7 nucleotides line up with TRBD1. DNA of the CDR3: TGTGCCAGCGTCCGCGGCCAGGGGGAAAACGAGCAGTACTTC. This encodes CASVRGQGENEQYF.